This is a list of T cell receptor beta chains from one sample in a study of T cell repertoires in ileal Crohn's disease. Method: immunoSEQ multiplex PCR; TCRdb's copy keeps in-frame clones and lacks some. This table holds over 13,000 clones, less than 85% found once. The specimen sequenced was ileal tissue. The receptors were sampled from an adult with Crohn's disease. The CDR3 runs from the conserved cysteine through the conserved F or W. The order of the fields is V gene, D gene, J gene, clone size, CDR3 protein, CDR3 DNA. A D gene is named only where the DNA matches it firmly. The listing skips clone size in some rows; elsewhere it reads once, few, many or a size class.

V gene: TRBV2
D gene: -
J gene: TRBJ2-2
clone size: -
CDR3 protein: CASGLDYQYTGELFF
CDR3 DNA: TGTGCCAGCGGCCTGGACTATCAGTACACCGGGGAGCTGTTTTTT

V gene: TRBV7-3
D gene: -
J gene: TRBJ2-1
clone size: -
CDR3 protein: CASSLTGYNEQFF
CDR3 DNA: TGTGCCAGCAGCCTTACAGGGTACAATGAGCAGTTCTTC

V gene: TRBV9
D gene: TRBD1
J gene: TRBJ1-6
clone size: -
CDR3 protein: CASSAHPDRAGSPLHF
CDR3 DNA: TGTGCCAGCAGCGCACACCCGGACAGGGCCGGTTCACCCCTCCACTTT

V gene: TRBV19
D gene: -
J gene: TRBJ2-7
clone size: -
CDR3 protein: CASKVTTGSYEQYF
CDR3 DNA: TGTGCCAGTAAGGTGACTACTGGCTCCTACGAGCAGTACTTC

V gene: TRBV19
D gene: -
J gene: TRBJ1-2
clone size: -
CDR3 protein: CASSIGSTGFLNYGYTF
CDR3 DNA: TGTGCCAGTAGTATCGGCTCTACAGGATTCTTAAACTATGGCTACACCTTC

V gene: TRBV7-2
D gene: TRBD2
J gene: TRBJ2-5
clone size: -
CDR3 protein: CASSLATSGKETQYF
CDR3 DNA: TGTGCCAGCAGCTTAGCCACTAGCGGGAAGGAGACCCAGTACTTC

V gene: TRBV27
D gene: TRBD1
J gene: TRBJ2-1
clone size: -
CDR3 protein: CASSLSQMDSLGQGADEQFF
CDR3 DNA: TGTGCCAGCAGTTTATCTCAAATGGACAGTTTGGGACAGGGGGCGGATGAGCAGTTCTTC

V gene: TRBV27
D gene: -
J gene: TRBJ1-5
clone size: -
CDR3 protein: CASSRGGQGGKGPQHF
CDR3 DNA: TGTGCCAGCAGCCGGGGGGGGCAGGGAGGTAAAGGGCCCCAGCATTTT

V gene: TRBV2
D gene: -
J gene: TRBJ1-2
clone size: -
CDR3 protein: CASTGNYGYTF
CDR3 DNA: TGTGCCAGCACAGGGAACTATGGCTACACCTTC

V gene: TRBV2
D gene: -
J gene: TRBJ1-2
clone size: few
CDR3 protein: CASTPGYGYTF
CDR3 DNA: TGTGCCAGCACCCCAGGCTATGGCTACACCTTC

V gene: TRBV19
D gene: -
J gene: TRBJ1-6
clone size: -
CDR3 protein: CASSIGGRNNSPLHF
CDR3 DNA: TGTGCCAGTAGTATAGGGGGCAGAAACAATTCACCCCTCCACTTT

V gene: TRBV2
D gene: -
J gene: TRBJ1-4
clone size: -
CDR3 protein: CASSEVRTNEKLFF
CDR3 DNA: TGTGCCAGCAGTGAAGTGAGGACTAATGAAAAACTGTTTTTT

V gene: TRBV25-1
D gene: -
J gene: TRBJ1-2
clone size: once
CDR3 protein: CASSPGVGGYTF
CDR3 DNA: TGTGCCAGCAGTCCAGGGGTGGGGGGCTACACCTTC

V gene: TRBV27
D gene: TRBD1
J gene: TRBJ1-5
clone size: -
CDR3 protein: CASRRLDRGSNQPQHF
CDR3 DNA: TGTGCCAGCAGGCGGTTGGACAGGGGTAGCAATCAGCCCCAGCATTTT

V gene: TRBV11-2
D gene: -
J gene: TRBJ2-1
clone size: once
CDR3 protein: CASSLDRGVGNEQFF
CDR3 DNA: TGTGCCAGCAGCTTAGACAGGGGAGTTGGGAATGAGCAGTTCTTC

V gene: TRBV5-1
D gene: -
J gene: TRBJ1-2
clone size: -
CDR3 protein: CASSRTTNYGYTF
CDR3 DNA: TGCGCCAGCAGCCGGACAACTAACTATGGCTACACCTTC

V gene: TRBV10-1
D gene: -
J gene: TRBJ1-1
clone size: once
CDR3 protein: CASSEDRDTEAFF
CDR3 DNA: TGCGCCAGCAGTGAGGACCGGGACACTGAAGCTTTCTTT

V gene: TRBV4-3
D gene: -
J gene: TRBJ2-6
clone size: -
CDR3 protein: CASSQGQNSGANVLTF
CDR3 DNA: TGCGCCAGCAGCCAAGGACAGAACTCTGGGGCCAACGTCCTGACTTTC

V gene: TRBV5-1
D gene: TRBD2
J gene: TRBJ2-1
clone size: -
CDR3 protein: CASSLAAGVPYNEQFF
CDR3 DNA: TGCGCCAGCAGCTTGGCAGCGGGAGTACCCTACAATGAGCAGTTCTTC

V gene: TRBV14
D gene: -
J gene: TRBJ1-2
clone size: -
CDR3 protein: CASSQDAVHGGYTF
CDR3 DNA: TGTGCCAGCAGCCAAGACGCGGTCCACGGCGGCTACACCTTC

V gene: TRBV5-1
D gene: -
J gene: TRBJ1-4
clone size: -
CDR3 protein: CASSLAVGVSNEKLFF
CDR3 DNA: TGCGCCAGCAGCTTGGCCGTCGGGGTTTCTAATGAAAAACTGTTTTTT

V gene: TRBV7-9
D gene: -
J gene: TRBJ1-1
clone size: -
CDR3 protein: CASSLSHGEVMTEAFF
CDR3 DNA: TGTGCCAGCAGCTTAAGTCACGGGGAAGTAATGACTGAAGCTTTCTTT

V gene: TRBV5-6
D gene: TRBD2
J gene: TRBJ2-5
clone size: -
CDR3 protein: CASSLRLAPETQYF
CDR3 DNA: TGTGCCAGCAGCTTAAGACTAGCCCCCGAGACCCAGTACTTC

V gene: TRBV7-3
D gene: TRBD2
J gene: TRBJ2-7
clone size: -
CDR3 protein: CASSKQRRGLGSEQYF
CDR3 DNA: TGTGCCAGCAGCAAACAAAGGCGGGGACTAGGGTCCGAGCAGTACTTC

V gene: TRBV30
D gene: -
J gene: TRBJ1-1
clone size: -
CDR3 protein: CAWSPTSLSSNTEAFF
CDR3 DNA: TGTGCCTGGAGCCCTACTTCCCTGTCGTCGAACACTGAAGCTTTCTTT

V gene: TRBV5-4
D gene: TRBD2
J gene: TRBJ2-5
clone size: -
CDR3 protein: CASSFLVAGGGETQYF
CDR3 DNA: TGTGCCAGCAGCTTCTTAGTAGCGGGGGGTGGGGAGACCCAGTACTTC

V gene: TRBV5-1
D gene: -
J gene: TRBJ1-1
clone size: -
CDR3 protein: CASRRHGNTEAFF
CDR3 DNA: TGCGCCAGCAGACGCCACGGGAACACTGAAGCTTTCTTT

V gene: TRBV7-7
D gene: TRBD2
J gene: TRBJ2-3
clone size: -
CDR3 protein: CASSPGVGGSTDTQYF
CDR3 DNA: TGTGCTAGCAGCCCGGGAGTGGGGGGGAGCACAGATACGCAGTATTTT

V gene: TRBV9
D gene: -
J gene: TRBJ2-2
clone size: -
CDR3 protein: CASRGRQNTGELFF
CDR3 DNA: TGTGCCAGCAGGGGCCGCCAGAACACCGGGGAGCTGTTTTTT

V gene: TRBV19
D gene: -
J gene: TRBJ1-2
clone size: -
CDR3 protein: CATPTRDGYGYTF
CDR3 DNA: TGTGCCACCCCCACCAGGGATGGCTATGGCTACACCTTC

V gene: TRBV7-9
D gene: -
J gene: TRBJ2-3
clone size: -
CDR3 protein: CASSLSSDTQYF
CDR3 DNA: TGTGCCAGCAGCTTATCGTCGGATACGCAGTATTTT

V gene: TRBV19
D gene: TRBD2
J gene: TRBJ2-3
clone size: -
CDR3 protein: CASSPGTKTYTQYF
CDR3 DNA: TGTGCCAGTAGCCCCGGGACTAAAACTTATACGCAGTATTTT

V gene: TRBV2
D gene: TRBD2
J gene: TRBJ2-7
clone size: -
CDR3 protein: CASSPGLAHEQYF
CDR3 DNA: TGTGCCAGCAGTCCAGGACTAGCCCACGAGCAGTACTTC

V gene: TRBV7-9
D gene: -
J gene: TRBJ2-1
clone size: -
CDR3 protein: CASRRASNEQFF
CDR3 DNA: TGTGCCAGCAGGAGGGCTTCCAATGAGCAGTTCTTC

V gene: TRBV6-5
D gene: -
J gene: TRBJ1-1
clone size: -
CDR3 protein: CASKAREGTEAFF
CDR3 DNA: TGTGCCAGCAAGGCCAGGGAGGGCACTGAAGCTTTCTTT

V gene: TRBV6-6
D gene: TRBD2
J gene: TRBJ2-7
clone size: -
CDR3 protein: CASSSGLVPSYEQYF
CDR3 DNA: TGTGCCAGCAGTTCCGGACTAGTACCTTCCTACGAGCAGTACTTC

V gene: TRBV10-1
D gene: TRBD1
J gene: TRBJ2-3
clone size: -
CDR3 protein: CASSLRTGVPDTQYF
CDR3 DNA: TGCGCCAGCAGTCTGAGGACAGGGGTCCCAGATACGCAGTATTTT

V gene: TRBV5-4
D gene: -
J gene: TRBJ1-1
clone size: -
CDR3 protein: CASSSPGNTEAFF
CDR3 DNA: TGTGCCAGCAGCTCCCCCGGGAACACTGAAGCTTTCTTT

V gene: TRBV5-6
D gene: -
J gene: TRBJ2-2
clone size: once
CDR3 protein: CASSPVGRGNTGELFF
CDR3 DNA: TGTGCCAGCAGCCCAGTAGGGCGGGGAAACACCGGGGAGCTGTTTTTT

V gene: TRBV6-1
D gene: -
J gene: TRBJ2-6
clone size: -
CDR3 protein: CASCATGANVLTF
CDR3 DNA: TGTGCCAGCTGCGCTACTGGGGCCAACGTCCTGACTTTC

V gene: TRBV30
D gene: -
J gene: TRBJ2-5
clone size: -
CDR3 protein: CAWSVQEETQYF
CDR3 DNA: TGTGCCTGGAGTGTACAGGAAGAGACCCAGTACTTC

V gene: TRBV27
D gene: TRBD2
J gene: TRBJ2-3
clone size: -
CDR3 protein: CASTGGSGVRDTQYF
CDR3 DNA: TGTGCCAGCACCGGGGGTAGCGGGGTCCGAGATACGCAGTATTTT

V gene: TRBV27
D gene: -
J gene: TRBJ1-4
clone size: -
CDR3 protein: CASSRATNEKLFF
CDR3 DNA: TGTGCCAGCAGCCGAGCAACTAATGAAAAACTGTTTTTT

V gene: TRBV15
D gene: TRBD2
J gene: TRBJ2-3
clone size: -
CDR3 protein: CATSREVWLAGGPTYSTDTQYF
CDR3 DNA: TGTGCCACCAGCAGAGAGGTTTGGCTAGCGGGAGGACCGACCTATAGCACAGATACGCAGTATTTT

V gene: TRBV19
D gene: -
J gene: TRBJ2-1
clone size: -
CDR3 protein: CASSIFRSFLSSYNEQFF
CDR3 DNA: TGTGCCAGTAGTATTTTCAGGTCCTTCTTAAGCTCCTACAATGAGCAGTTCTTC

V gene: TRBV6-1
D gene: TRBD1
J gene: TRBJ1-6
clone size: -
CDR3 protein: CASSEAQDRGRSPLHF
CDR3 DNA: TGTGCCAGCAGTGAAGCCCAGGACAGGGGGCGTTCACCCCTCCACTTT

V gene: TRBV11-2
D gene: -
J gene: TRBJ1-1
clone size: -
CDR3 protein: CASSFRVTNTEAFF
CDR3 DNA: TGTGCCAGCAGCTTCAGGGTGACGAACACTGAAGCTTTCTTT

V gene: TRBV5-4
D gene: -
J gene: TRBJ2-3
clone size: -
CDR3 protein: CASSSHARTPPSTDTQYF
CDR3 DNA: TGTGCCAGCAGCTCACACGCTCGGACTCCACCTAGCACAGATACGCAGTATTTT